Listed below are T cell receptor beta chains from one sample, sequenced in a study of T cells expressing NK-cell markers. No DNA is given; TCRdb re-called the 5' RACE reads and lists each CDR3 protein once. The sample data list some 440,000 distinct CDR3 sequences. Specimen: blood T cells: a sorted CD56 or NKG2C T cell subset, CD4+ or CD8+ T cells, or bulk PBMC T cells (not recorded which). Receptors were obtained from a woman aged 45-65 years in good health. Both conserved end residues are part of each CDR3.

TRBJ2-1	TRBV3-1	CASSQDRGTSNEQFF
TRBJ1-2	TRBV6-1	CASSLTEHYGYTF
TRBJ2-1	TRBV12-3/TRBV12-4	CASSLSALGGSYNEQFF
TRBJ2-3	TRBV29-1	CSVILLGSSTDTQYF
TRBJ1-1	TRBV20-1	CSADLTHTEAFF
TRBJ2-5	TRBV7-7	CASSLAGEKTQYF
TRBJ2-2	TRBV7-2	CASSSTSPGLADYTELFF
TRBJ2-7	TRBV6-5	CASSYFPGQGAGEQYF
TRBJ2-7	TRBV5-1	CASSLEGPSEQYF
TRBJ2-2	TRBV29-1	CSVQRGPGELFF
TRBJ2-7	TRBV4-1	CASSQEGVGGDEQYF
TRBJ2-2	TRBV15	CATSRAWREGPGELFF
TRBJ1-1	TRBV19	CASSNKVSTEAFF
TRBJ2-3	TRBV11-3	CASSLRSGLNTDTQYF
TRBJ2-1	TRBV6-1	CASSESRGVGYNEQFF
TRBJ2-3	TRBV15	CATSRGQGKSTDTQYF
TRBJ2-5	TRBV14	CASSQRTLGAGGPGTQYF
TRBJ2-3	TRBV7-3	CASSPGTGWDTQYF
TRBJ1-1	TRBV11-1	CASSLPGTATEAFF
TRBJ2-2	TRBV3-1	CASSQEPPTTGELFF
TRBJ2-3	TRBV7-9	CASSLHAGGTDTQYF
TRBJ2-5	TRBV5-1	CASSLGRQETQYF
TRBJ2-1	TRBV5-8	CASSSTDGGYNEQFF
TRBJ1-2	TRBV20-1	CSARGDSRYTF
TRBJ2-7	TRBV29-1	CSVRLAGGTPYEQYF
TRBJ2-5	TRBV10-3	CAISSSSGNYQETQYF
TRBJ2-5	TRBV5-1	CASSWPGLGGETQYF
TRBJ2-3	TRBV15	CATSSPRGRATDTQYF
TRBJ1-2	TRBV7-2	CASSSYSAARANYGYTF
TRBJ2-5	TRBV5-1	CASSFQGLFQETQYF
TRBJ1-2	TRBV29-1	CSVGGRYYGYTF